This TCR beta chain was recovered during a study of cytomegalovirus exposure and HLA in healthy donors (dated by TCRdb to between 2016 and 2019). Study-level background: An earlier analysis of several hundred of the donors reported 250 to 300 Gb of sequence data and 100 million to 140 million unique TCR beta sequences from 190 million or so T cells. Among about 360 genotyped donors of the cohort, an average of about 240,000 unique TCR beta nucleotide sequences were sequenced per donor, roughly 18% of them non-productive. An earlier analysis of approximately 580 of the donors used high-throughput TCR beta sequencing to judge whether each TCR beta V gene segment behaved as functional or pseudogenic. To predict cytomegalovirus infection status, the study combined high-throughput TCR immunosequencing, statistical association of individual TCRs with disease status, and machine learning. Donor age, sex, ethnicity and CMV serostatus were compiled together with the repertoire data. All discovery cohort repertoires had been generated on a single sequencing platform. Genome-wide SNP genotypes for about three fifths of the roughly 670 donors were used in a later genetic analysis, which treated that subset as a discovery cohort. The study used immunosequencing to profile the T cell repertoires of 666 subjects and linked those repertoires to cytomegalovirus serostatus. An early release covering around 630 HLA-typed donors comprised approximately 300 gigabases of sequencing data and around 80 million unique TCR sequences. Both class I and class II loci were covered by HLA typing, at four-digit resolution. Besides the first cohort of about 730 subjects, a separate validation cohort made up of 90 to 150 different subjects was used. Roughly 5 DR-DQ haplotypes were handled as single units for association and clustering, since linkage in the cohort was strong. In the later analysis, no new phenotypic data were used to find candidate immune exposures; instead, reliance was placed on TCR beta sequences and their occurrence across donors. Typing coverage varied by locus: roughly 629-630 donors for A, B, C, DRB1 and DQB1; approximately 500 for DQA1; about 590 for DPA1; roughly 450 for DPB1. To study patterns of TCR occurrence, a later analysis re-analyzed previously published TCR beta repertoires from 700 or so donors and added high-resolution HLA genotyping. The genetic ancestry cluster associated with self-reported Caucasian donors included 81% of the roughly 390 genotyped donors. The aim of the study was to test whether cataloging public T cell receptors could identify signatures of past pathogen exposure. Broad study findings and their caveats: Cytomegalovirus status was reported to be diagnosed by the classifier with high specificity and sensitivity in both the original and validation cohorts. According to the authors, the approach could potentially be generalized to other disease states and immunological phenotypes. A later analysis found that TCR association rates varied across HLA loci, with DRB1 alleles showing the most associated TCRs and HLA-C alleles the fewest. In a later analysis, about 16,000 TCR beta sequences were associated with specific HLA alleles at a false discovery rate of 0.05. Because HLA typing was unavailable for some donors at each locus, only the typed subset was used in association tests. An earlier analysis of approximately 500 of the donors showed that most TCR beta V segments appeared in productive rearrangements either about 87% or about 30% of the time, which broadly matched IMGT annotations. A further reported finding was that TCR beta sequences accurately predicted the HLA-A and HLA-B alleles for most subjects in the first cohort. A cluster of highly shared sequence variants was judged likely to be a technical artifact of the sequencing pipeline. A later genetic analysis associated a missense DCLRE1C variant with V-gene and J-gene trimming of TCR beta chains, and an independent cohort replicated the association. Three of the identified cytomegalovirus-associated TCR beta chains were confirmed in vitro to be specific for cytomegalovirus antigens. Most CMV-associated TCR beta chains appeared to be HLA-restricted in a later analysis, and the HLA associations seemed to be driven largely by CMV exposure. Roughly uniform sequencing depth across donors was assumed in presence/absence analyses, although this assumption may not hold. The study listed approximately 150 TCR beta chains as associated with cytomegalovirus. Because the 87-base-pair reads could not distinguish some IMGT-functional V segments, including TRBV6-2 and TRBV6-3, those segments were excluded. Most TCR sequences were seen in very few donors, while some public TCRs were found in many individuals. Seventeen rarely observed V segments, including chromosome 9 orphons, were excluded from the earlier analysis of about 500 of the donors because counts were too low. In a later genetic analysis, fewer N-insertions in productive TCRs were reported among donors in an Asian-associated ancestry cluster than the roughly 700-donor mean. For the cohort, immune exposure information was limited to CMV serostatus. A later analysis found that HLA-associated TCR beta chains were more clonally expanded and had lower generation probabilities than equally common non-associated chains. According to a later analysis, parvovirus B19, influenza, CMV and Epstein-Barr virus appeared linked to several top co-occurrence clusters. Correlated functional status among segregating V segments might reflect linkage disequilibrium, but an unknown experimental factor could not be ruled out. The cohort was sequenced for TCR beta chains only, and without alpha or paired-chain data the features that could be detected were limited. Assigning TCR associations to individual alleles was difficult when HLA alleles, especially DR and DQ, strongly co-occurred.

The CDR3 measures 16 amino acids from cysteine to phenylalanine. Only the CDR3 region is kept as DNA, spanning 48 bases read in frame from base 1. CDR1 and CDR2, looked up from the germline V gene, are MGHRA and YSYEKL. V is pared back by 2 bases and J by 4 bases, with 15 bases lying between the germline termini. The cohort was made up of roughly 670 healthy bone marrow donors. At the time of sampling, all cohort members were nominally healthy, though unrecorded immune exposures were likely present. The donor was CMV seropositive and belonged to the group of 250 to 300 seropositive cohort members. A peripheral blood sample was collected from each donor, and TCR beta sequencing was performed on peripheral blood mononuclear cells. Genomic DNA was extracted from the blood cell samples with the Qiagen DNeasy Blood Extraction Kit. Remarks on this clone: Which antigen it targets is not known. One base away there is no much larger clone; base qualities are not given.

The protocol used for the library was the immunoSEQ multiplex PCR assay. A mixture of 60 forward primers for TCR Vbeta segments and 13 reverse primers for TCR Jbeta segments was used in the multiplex PCR. The CDR3 region of rearranged TCR beta genes was amplified from genomic DNA with a multiplex PCR assay. Amplified TCR beta libraries were sequenced as 87-base-pair reads on the Illumina HiSeq System. In the authors' own workflow: Across the roughly 670 repertoires, a later analysis counted roughly 84 million unique TCR beta chains, roughly 11 million of which were shared by at least two donors. Raw reads were error-corrected and collapsed into unique sequences by a nearest-neighbor algorithm in which closely related sequences were merged to remove PCR and sequencing errors. Alignment of CDR3 sequences to IMGT reference sequences was used to assign V, D and J gene segments. For a sequence to be retained, a match of at least six nucleotides to both a V gene segment and a J gene segment was required. Rearrangements were called productive when the CDR3 lacked stop codons and stayed in frame with V and J; all others were non-productive. Following IMGT convention, CDR3 was defined as the stretch from the second conserved V-encoded cysteine to the conserved J-encoded phenylalanine. The earlier analysis of about 530 of the donors excluded any sequence lacking an unambiguous match to a single V gene segment. In an earlier analysis of a few hundred of the donors, a V segment was called functional when productive rearrangements were above 56.7%, and segregating when the standard deviation between donors exceeded 5%. To diagnose cytomegalovirus status from the catalog of TCR beta chain sequences, a statistical classification framework was built. V and J gene assignment, in a later analysis, came from comparing TCR nucleotide sequences with IMGT/GENE-DB human TR gene sequences. In a later analysis, CDR3 sequences and most-parsimonious VDJ recombination scenarios were assigned using the TCRdist pipeline. In a later analysis, every TCR beta chain was defined by the combination of its CDR3 amino acid sequence and its V-gene family, and reads without a unique V-gene family were dropped. To address suspected cross-contamination and a sequencing artifact, a later analysis removed several hundred highly shared, low-generation-probability nucleotide sequences. For each public chain, a later analysis derived a clonal expansion index from normalized ranks of inferred template counts within each repertoire. In a later analysis, generation probabilities were computed with a VDJ recombination model fitted to out-of-frame rearrangements, and the resulting probabilities were checked against IGoR. A later analysis scored TCR-TCR, TCR-HLA and TCR-CMV co-occurrence with hypergeometric tests, applying a repertoire-size bias correction to TCR pairs. In a later analysis, false discovery rates were estimated by permuting HLA or CMV assignments 20 times. In a later analysis, co-occurring TCRs were grouped using DBSCAN, with TCRdist sequence similarity added in when clustering inside HLA-allele-positive subsets. For co-occurrence clustering, repertoires with fewer than 30,000 or more than 120,000 public chains were excluded, along with 4 to 6 repertoires with anomalous nucleotide sharing. Held by TCRdb, this immuneACCESS table contains in-frame sequences only and omits some clones. Under half of the omission traces to an unresolved V gene where checked; the cause of the rest is unknown. The DNA gave D and trimming, while V, J and clone size come from that table. The sample records 150,000 to 200,000 clones, around 83% of which are singletons. 6.5% of the sample is taken by the ten largest.

This clonotype was sampled from a woman in her 50s in good health and CMV-seropositive. Sequencing input: PBMCs. The V and J genes are TRBV4-1 and TRBJ1-3, and possibly TRBD1, on 5 matching bases. The CDR3 protein is CASSQFYDGGGNTIYF. The nucleotide sequence reads as follows: TGCGCCAGCAGCCAATTTTACGACGGGGGAGGAAACACCATATATTTT.